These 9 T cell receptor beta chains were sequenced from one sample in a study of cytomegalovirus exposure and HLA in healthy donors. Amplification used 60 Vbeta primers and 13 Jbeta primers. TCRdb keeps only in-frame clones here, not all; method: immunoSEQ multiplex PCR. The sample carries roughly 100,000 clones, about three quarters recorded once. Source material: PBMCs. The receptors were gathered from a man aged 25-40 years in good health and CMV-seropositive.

CDR3 nucleotides: TGCGCCAGCAGCCAAGGAGGGGGAGGGGCGAGGGCAGATACGCAGTATTTT. Translation: CASSQGGGGARADTQYF. The chain joins TRBV4-3 to TRBJ2-3, with D maybe TRBD2 (7 bases). Trimming cost V 1 base and J 4 bases, with 18 bases left between them. Germline values: CDR1 LGHNA, CDR2 YSLEER. The CDR3 has 17 residues.

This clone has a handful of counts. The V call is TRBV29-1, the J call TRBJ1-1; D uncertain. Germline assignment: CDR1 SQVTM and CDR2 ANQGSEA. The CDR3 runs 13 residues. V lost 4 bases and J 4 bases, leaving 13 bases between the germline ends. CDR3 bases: TGCAGCGTTGTTATCACAGCCGTCACTGAAGCTTTCTTT. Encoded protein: CSVVITAVTEAFF.

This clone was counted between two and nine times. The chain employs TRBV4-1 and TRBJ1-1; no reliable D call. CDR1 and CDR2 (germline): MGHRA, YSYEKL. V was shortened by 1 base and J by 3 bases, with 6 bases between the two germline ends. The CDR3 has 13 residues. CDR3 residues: CASSQGTDTEAFF. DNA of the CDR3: TGCGCCAGCAGCCAAGGAACAGACACTGAAGCTTTCTTT.

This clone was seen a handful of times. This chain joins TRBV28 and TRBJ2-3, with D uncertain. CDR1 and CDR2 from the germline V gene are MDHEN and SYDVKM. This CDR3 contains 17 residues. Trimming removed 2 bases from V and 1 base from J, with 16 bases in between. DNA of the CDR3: TGTGCCAGCAGTTTAGGCGGAGCTCTGTCGGGCACAGATACGCAGTATTTT. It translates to CASSLGGALSGTDTQYF. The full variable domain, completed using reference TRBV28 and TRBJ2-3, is DVKVTQSSRYLVKRTGEKVFLECVQDMDHENMFWYRQDPGLGLRLIYFSYDVKMKEKGDIPEGYSVSREKKERFSLILESASTNQTSMYLCASSLGGALSGTDTQYFGPGTRLTVL.

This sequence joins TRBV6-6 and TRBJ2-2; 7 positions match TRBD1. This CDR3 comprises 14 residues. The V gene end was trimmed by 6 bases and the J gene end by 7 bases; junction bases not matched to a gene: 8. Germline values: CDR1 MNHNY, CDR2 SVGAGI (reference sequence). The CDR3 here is CASRPRQGLGELFF. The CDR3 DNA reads TGTGCCAGCAGACCAAGACAGGGTCTCGGGGAGCTGTTTTTT.

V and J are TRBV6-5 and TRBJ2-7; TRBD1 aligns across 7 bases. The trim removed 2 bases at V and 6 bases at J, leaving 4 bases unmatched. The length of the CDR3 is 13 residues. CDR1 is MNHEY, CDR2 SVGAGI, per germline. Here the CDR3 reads CASSYRGLAEQYF. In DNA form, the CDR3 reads TGTGCCAGCAGTTACAGGGGGCTGGCCGAGCAGTACTTC.

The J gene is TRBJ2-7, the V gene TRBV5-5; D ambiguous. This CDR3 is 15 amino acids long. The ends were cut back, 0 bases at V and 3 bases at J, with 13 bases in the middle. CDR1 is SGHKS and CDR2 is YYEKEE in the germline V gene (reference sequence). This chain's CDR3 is CASSLVASVYYEQYV. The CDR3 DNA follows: TGTGCCAGCAGCTTGGTGGCCAGCGTATACTACGAGCAGTACGTC.

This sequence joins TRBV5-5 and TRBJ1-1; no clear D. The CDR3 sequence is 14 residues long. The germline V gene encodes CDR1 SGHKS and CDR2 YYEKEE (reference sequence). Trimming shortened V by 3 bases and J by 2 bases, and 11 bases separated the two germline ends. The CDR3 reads CASSSGRGNTEAFF. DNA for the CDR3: TGTGCCAGCAGCTCCGGACGGGGAAACACTGAAGCTTTCTTT.

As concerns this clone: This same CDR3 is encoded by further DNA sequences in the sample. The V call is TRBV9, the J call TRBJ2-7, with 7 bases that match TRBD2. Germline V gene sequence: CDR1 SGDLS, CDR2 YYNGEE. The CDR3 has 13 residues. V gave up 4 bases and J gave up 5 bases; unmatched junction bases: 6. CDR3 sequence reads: CASSSRTRDEQYF. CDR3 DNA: TGTGCCAGCAGCTCCCGGACTAGGGACGAGCAGTACTTC. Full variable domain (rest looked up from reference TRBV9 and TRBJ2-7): DSGVTQTPKHLITATGQRVTLRCSPRSGDLSVYWYQQSLDQGLQFLIQYYNGEERAKGNILERFSAQQFPDLHSELNLSSLELGDSALYFCASSSRTRDEQYFGPGTRLTVT.